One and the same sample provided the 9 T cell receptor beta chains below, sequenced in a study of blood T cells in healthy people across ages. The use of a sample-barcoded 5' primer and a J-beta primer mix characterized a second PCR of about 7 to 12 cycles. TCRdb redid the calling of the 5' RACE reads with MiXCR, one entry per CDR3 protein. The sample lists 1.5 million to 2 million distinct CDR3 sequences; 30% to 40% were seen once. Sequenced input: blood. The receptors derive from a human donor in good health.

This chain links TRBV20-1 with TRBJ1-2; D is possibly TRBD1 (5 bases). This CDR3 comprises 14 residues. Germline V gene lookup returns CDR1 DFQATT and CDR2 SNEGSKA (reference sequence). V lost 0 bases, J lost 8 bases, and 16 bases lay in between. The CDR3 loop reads CSAREGGAVLGYTF. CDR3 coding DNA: TGCAGTGCTAGAGAGGGAGGGGCCGTACTCGGCTACACCTTC.

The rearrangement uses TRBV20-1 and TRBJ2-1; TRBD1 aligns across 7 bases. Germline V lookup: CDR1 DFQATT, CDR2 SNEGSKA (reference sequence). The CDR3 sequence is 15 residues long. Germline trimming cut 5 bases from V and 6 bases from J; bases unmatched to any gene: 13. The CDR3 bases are TGCAGTGCTTCTCGCCCGGGACAGAGGTCCAATGAGCAGTTCTTC. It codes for CSASRPGQRSNEQFF.

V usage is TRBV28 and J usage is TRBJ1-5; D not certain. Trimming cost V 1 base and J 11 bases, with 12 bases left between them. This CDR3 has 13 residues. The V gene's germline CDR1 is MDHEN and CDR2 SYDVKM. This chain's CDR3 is CASSLSALRAQHF. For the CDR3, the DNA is TGTGCCAGCAGTTTATCGGCCCTAAGGGCCCAGCATTTT. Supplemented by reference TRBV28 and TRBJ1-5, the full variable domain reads DVKVTQSSRYLVKRTGEKVFLECVQDMDHENMFWYRQDPGLGLRLIYFSYDVKMKEKGDIPEGYSVSREKKERFSLILESASTNQTSMYLCASSLSALRAQHFGDGTRLSIL.

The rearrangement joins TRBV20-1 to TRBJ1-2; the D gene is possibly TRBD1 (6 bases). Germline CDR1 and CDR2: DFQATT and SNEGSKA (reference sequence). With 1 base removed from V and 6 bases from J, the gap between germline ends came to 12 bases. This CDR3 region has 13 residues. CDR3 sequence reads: CSARGAQGDGYTF. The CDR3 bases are TGCAGTGCTAGAGGTGCACAGGGAGATGGCTACACCTTC.

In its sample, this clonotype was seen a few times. The chain's CDR3 is CSASRRGGEQETQYF. CDR3 sequence (DNA): TGCAGTGCTAGCCGCCGTGGGGGAGAGCAAGAGACCCAGTACTTC. The V call is TRBV20-1, the J call TRBJ2-5; D is perhaps TRBD1 or TRBD2 (5 bases each). CDR3 length: 15 amino acids. The germline V and J ends were trimmed by 3 bases and 2 bases, with 16 bases remaining between them. The germline V gene encodes CDR1 DFQATT and CDR2 SNEGSKA (reference sequence).

The CDR3, as DNA: TGCAGTGCCAGACAGGGAAGCGGTGGCTACACCTTC. Translating gives CSARQGSGGYTF. The rearrangement joins TRBV20-1 to TRBJ1-2; 7 positions agree with TRBD1. V dropped 6 bases and J dropped 7; count of bases not matched to a gene: 8. This CDR3 comprises 12 residues. Germline V lookup: CDR1 DFQATT, CDR2 SNEGSKA (reference sequence).

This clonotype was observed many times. CDR3 DNA sequence: TGTGCCAGCAGTTCCGAACCACCGGGACAGCTAATCTCCTACGAGCAGTACTTC. It yields the protein CASSSEPPGQLISYEQYF. The chain has TRBV6-5 and TRBJ2-7; TRBD1 matches 7 bases. The germline CDR1 and CDR2 sequences are MNHEY and SVGAGI. Losses at the gene ends were 4 bases for V and 0 bases for J; bases not matched to a gene: 15. The CDR3 covers 18 residues.

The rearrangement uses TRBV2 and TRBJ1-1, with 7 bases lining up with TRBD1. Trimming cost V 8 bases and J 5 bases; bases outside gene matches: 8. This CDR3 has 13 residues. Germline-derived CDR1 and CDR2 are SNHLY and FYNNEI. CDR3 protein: CASLGGVGTEAFF. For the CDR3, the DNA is TGTGCCAGCCTAGGGGGCGTCGGGACTGAAGCTTTCTTT.

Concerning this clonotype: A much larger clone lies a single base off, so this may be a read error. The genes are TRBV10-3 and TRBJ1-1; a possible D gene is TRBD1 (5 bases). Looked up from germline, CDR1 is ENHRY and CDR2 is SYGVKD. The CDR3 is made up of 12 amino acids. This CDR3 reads CTISTSGTEAFF. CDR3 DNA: TGTACCATCAGTACCTCAGGGACTGAAGCTTTCTTT.